This TCR beta chain was observed in a study of T-cell memory formation after mild COVID-19 (dated by TCRdb to the early 2020s). About the investigation overall: TCR sequence clusters from the two donors were largely donor specific. Two young, previously healthy adult volunteers, one female and one male, were included in the cohort. Longitudinal TCRalpha and TCRbeta repertoire sequencing tracked T-cell clones expanding and contracting after mild COVID-19 in a couple of donors.

Ficoll-Paque density gradient centrifugation was used to isolate PBMCs. Ends trimmed: V by 3 bases, J by 1 base; bases unmatched to a gene: 7. The CDR3 covers 18 residues, taking in both the cysteine and the phenylalanine. The kept DNA is CDR3 alone, 54 bases in frame from the first base. Looking up the germline V gene yields CDR1 SGHTA and CDR2 FQGNSA. Study-wide findings and limitations: Some responding clones were found in pre-infection memory, which suggests that pre-existing cross-reactive memory T cells took part in the SARS-CoV-2 response. Clones contracting from day 15 to 85 had balanced CD4/CD8 phenotypes, while a second wave expanding from day 15 to 37 was biased towards CD4+. Contracting CD4+ clones were found mainly in CM and EM memory subsets, while CD8+ clones were enriched in EMRA. The second-wave clones that peaked on day 37 were not confirmed to be SARS-CoV-2 specific. Only a couple of mild cases were covered in the study, and larger cohorts including severe cases with pre-infection samples were considered necessary.

TCRdb shows the sequencer as Illumina NovaSeq 6000. TCRalpha and TCRbeta cDNA libraries were built by 5'RACE with constant-segment primers, adding sample barcodes and unique molecular identifiers. RNA was extracted from every sample with Trizol reagent. Amplification of the libraries took two PCR steps, and the second step added a second sample barcode plus Illumina TruSeq adapters. The libraries were sequenced on an Illumina NovaSeq using 2 x 150 bp paired-end reads. The paper's processing steps were these. Reads were demultiplexed and collapsed into UMI-guided consensus sequences with migec v1.2.7. Using mixcr v2.1.11, the UMI consensuses were aligned to TRA and TRB V and J templates and assembled into clonotypes. Clonotypes were classified as expanded or contracted when called significant by both edgeR and NoisET, with noise models trained on biological replicates. edgeR calls used a false discovery rate-adjusted p below 0.01 and a log2 fold-change threshold of 1. As an exploratory analysis of dynamics, max-normalized trajectories of the 1000 most abundant clonotypes were examined with PCA combined with hierarchical clustering. Each responding clone was given a CD4 or CD8 phenotype based on the CD4+ and CD8+ repertoires, which had been sequenced separately. TCRdb trimmed public reads at Q25 via fastp, called clones via MiXCR and kept in-frame beta chains. Every entry covers one CDR3 protein and lists the most common genes and DNA from its rows. These V and J calls rely on TCRdb rather than the paper's analysis. Across this sample there are about 250,000 distinct CDR3 sequences, with 15% to 19% seen only once. Of the sample, around 2.2% is held by the ten largest clones.

With respect to this clonotype: The target of this receptor is not known. No per-base quality is available; no much larger clone lies one base away.

This receptor was taken from an adult woman who had mild COVID-19 (a few samples of this study predate the infection). The sample titles of this study are shuffled in the database, so cell type and time point are left out; the donor was told from shared clones. Sequencing input: PBMCs or a T cell subset sorted from them (not recorded which). The chain links TRBV7-2 with TRBJ2-1, with TRBD2 matching 12 junction bases. The DNA reads as follows: TGTGCCAGCAGCTTTCCGACTAGCGGGGGTAGGTCCTACAATGAGCAGTTCTTC. Translated, it gives CASSFPTSGGRSYNEQFF.